The 25 T cell receptor beta chains below come from one sample, sequenced in a study of neurological immune-mediated disorders. One entry per CDR3 protein, called by TCRdb with MiXCR from the 5' RACE reads. The sample includes under 90,000 distinct CDR3 sequences, around 3.6% of them seen just once. The sequenced sample was PBMCs. These receptor sequences come from a woman between 45 and 65 years old with multiple sclerosis.

Ten or more counts support this clonotype. This chain uses TRBV27 with TRBJ2-6; D unresolved. The CDR3 is made up of 15 amino acids. The V and J ends lost 5 bases and 0 bases respectively, with 8 bases between them. CDR1 and CDR2 from the germline V gene are MNHEY and SMNVEV (reference sequence). In nucleotides, the CDR3 is TGTGCCAGCAGTCAATTTGGCTCTGGGGCCAACGTCCTGACTTTC. Its protein product is CASSQFGSGANVLTF.

This clonotype was recorded many times. The chain couples TRBV7-9 to TRBJ1-2, with 7 bases that match TRBD1. The CDR3 runs 13 residues. The V and J ends lost 6 bases and 4 bases, in that order; junction bases with no gene match: 5. Per germline, CDR1 SEHNR and CDR2 FQNEAQ (reference sequence). The CDR3 region has the DNA TGTGCCAGCAGTCTCAGGGGGACCTATGGCTACACCTTC. Its protein is CASSLRGTYGYTF.

This clonotype appeared many times. This chain links TRBV7-2 with TRBJ1-1; 10 bases line up with TRBD1. This CDR3 contains 14 residues. From germline, CDR1 is SGHTA and CDR2 FQGNSA. After removal of 2 bases from V and 7 bases from J, the junction contained 4 bases not matched to a gene. The CDR3 protein is CASSLRQGAGEAFF. The CDR3 DNA follows: TGTGCCAGCAGCTTAAGACAGGGGGCAGGTGAAGCTTTCTTT.

A note on this clonotype: Since the CDR3 does not end with the conserved phenylalanine or tryptophan, this likely comes from a read error. The V and J genes are TRBV12-3 or TRBV12-4 and TRBJ2-3; D might be TRBD2 (7 bases). The CDR3 is made up of 14 amino acids. CDR3 region: CASSLGGGTDTQYN. The CDR3, as DNA: TGCGCCAGCAGTTTAGGGGGGGGCACAGATACGCAGTATAAT.

This clonotype was counted many times. CDR3 sequence reads: CASSPTGGFRNEQFF. The DNA for the CDR3 is TGCGCCAGCAGCCCGACGGGGGGGTTTAGGAATGAGCAGTTCTTC. V is TRBV5-1 and J is TRBJ2-1; TRBD2 matches at 8 bases. The CDR3 loop spans 15 amino acids. V was clipped by 4 bases and J by 7 bases; unmatched bases: 10. Germline V gene sequence: CDR1 SGHRS, CDR2 YFSETQ.

The table lists this clonotype with many counts. The genes are TRBV7-2 and TRBJ2-3; no clear D gene. CDR1 is SGHTA, CDR2 FQGNSA, per germline. V was clipped by 0 bases and J by 5 bases, with 6 bases between them. The CDR3 contains 13 residues. Here the CDR3 reads CASSLAWRDTQYF. In DNA form, the CDR3 reads TGTGCCAGCAGCTTAGCGTGGCGAGATACGCAGTATTTT.

This clonotype occurred many times. A junction end diverges from the germline sequence, so it may reflect a read error. This chain connects TRBV7-7 to TRBJ2-5; no clear D. Per the germline V gene, CDR1 is SSHAT and CDR2 is FNYEAQ (reference sequence). The CDR3 is 15 amino acids. This CDR3 reads CASSLYVESQETQYF. In DNA form, the CDR3 reads TGTGCTAGCAGCTTATACGTCGAGAGCCAAGAGACCCAGTACTTC. Supplemented by reference TRBV7-7 and TRBJ2-5, the full variable domain reads GAGVSQSPRYKVTKRGQDVTLRCDPISSHATLYWYQQALGQGPEFLTYFNYEAQPDKSGLPSDRFSAERPEGSISTLTIQRTEQRDSAMYRCASSLYVESQETQYFGPGTRLLVL.

This clonotype was recorded many times. The gene calls are TRBV7-9 and TRBJ1-6; possibly TRBD1 for D (6 bases). In germline, CDR1 is SEHNR, CDR2 FQNEAQ (reference sequence). Trimming stripped 5 bases from V and 0 bases from J, with 14 bases between. CDR3 length equals 17 residues. Here the CDR3 reads CASSPSGGSSYNSPLHF. DNA for the CDR3: TGTGCCAGCAGCCCGTCGGGGGGCAGCTCCTATAATTCACCCCTCCACTTT.

At least ten counts were recorded for this clonotype. The CDR3 sequence: CASSYSDTQYF. As DNA, the CDR3 is TGTGCCAGCAGTTATTCAGATACGCAGTATTTT. The rearrangement uses TRBV12-3 or TRBV12-4 and TRBJ2-3; no reliable D call. Trimming shortened V by 4 bases and J by 4 bases, and 3 bases separated the two germline ends. This CDR3 contains 11 residues.

There are many counts of this clonotype. The V call is TRBV7-2, the J call TRBJ1-1, with D tentatively TRBD1 (5 bases). From germline, CDR1 is SGHTA and CDR2 FQGNSA. The CDR3 sequence is 14 residues long. Trimming pared 2 bases from V and 0 bases from J, leaving 7 bases between. The CDR3 bases are TGTGCCAGCAGCTTAAACAGGATGAACACTGAAGCTTTCTTT. This gives the protein CASSLNRMNTEAFF.

Of note for this clonotype: With a much larger clone just one base away, this may be a read error. The V call is TRBV12-3 or TRBV12-4, the J call TRBJ2-7; D is ambiguous. V was clipped by 7 bases and J by 2 bases, with 18 bases between them. The CDR3 totals 15 residues. In DNA form, the CDR3 reads TGTGCCAGCACCCTTCAGGTAAAGAATACCTACGAGCAGTACTTC. Translating gives CASTLQVKNTYEQYF.

About this clonotype itself: A much larger clone lies a single base off, so this may be a read error. The V call is TRBV5-1, the J call TRBJ2-1; 7 nucleotides agree with TRBD1. Germline V gives CDR1 SGHRS, CDR2 YFSETQ. The CDR3 sequence is 16 residues long. The CDR3 protein is CASSLQQGLTYNAQFF. CDR3 coding DNA: TGCGCCAGCAGCCTTCAACAGGGGCTAACCTACAATGCGCAGTTCTTC. The variable domain in full, with the rest retrieved from reference TRBV5-1 and TRBJ2-1, is KAGVTQTPRYLIKTRGQQVTLSCSPISGHRSVSWYQQTPGQGLQFLFEYFSETQRNKGNFPGRFSGRQFSNSRSEMNVSTLELGDSALYLCASSLQQGLTYNAQFFGPGTRLTVL.

This clonotype was recorded at least ten times. J is TRBJ1-2 and V is TRBV12-3 or TRBV12-4, with D hard to call. This CDR3 has 11 residues. Deletions cut 3 bases from V and 2 bases from J, with 1 base between. The CDR3: CASSLNYGYTF. The CDR3 DNA follows: TGTGCCAGCAGTTTGAACTATGGCTACACCTTC.

This clonotype has a count of ten or more. CDR3 nucleotides: TGCGCCAGCAGCTTGGAGGGGCGGGGGGCGTTCAATGAGCAGTTCTTC. Translated, it gives CASSLEGRGAFNEQFF. The rearrangement joins TRBV5-1 to TRBJ2-1, with 8 nucleotides matching TRBD2. Germline trimming cut 0 bases from V and 6 bases from J; bases unmatched to any gene: 8. Germline V gene sequence: CDR1 SGHRS, CDR2 YFSETQ. This CDR3 has 16 amino acids.

This clonotype was recorded at least ten times. The V gene is TRBV5-1, the J gene TRBJ1-1; 7 bases line up with TRBD1. V shed 2 bases, J shed 0 bases, and the junction held 4 bases outside the gene matches. Germline V gene lookup returns CDR1 SGHRS and CDR2 YFSETQ. The CDR3 contains 15 residues. The CDR3 DNA follows: TGCGCCAGCAGCTTCCAGGGGGAGGTGAACACTGAAGCTTTCTTT. Amino acid sequence: CASSFQGEVNTEAFF.

Ten or more counts support this clonotype. The chain has TRBV6-1 and TRBJ1-6; the D gene is possibly TRBD1 (5 bases). V dropped 2 bases and J dropped 7 bases, with 12 bases sitting between them. The germline V gene has CDR1 MNHNS and CDR2 SASEGT. The CDR3 loop spans 15 amino acids. Written as DNA, the CDR3 is TGTGCCAGCAGTGAAAATCCAGGGCGAAATTCACCCCTCCACTTT. Translation: CASSENPGRNSPLHF.

This clonotype has at least ten counts. This chain connects TRBV9 to TRBJ1-6; no definite D call. Germline CDR1 reads SGDLS; CDR2 reads YYNGEE. V was trimmed by 0 bases and J by 7 bases, leaving 8 bases between them. This CDR3 spans 14 amino acids. CDR3 sequence: CASSVGEINSPLHF. CDR3 DNA sequence: TGTGCCAGCAGCGTAGGGGAGATCAATTCACCCCTCCACTTT.

This clonotype came up many times. Germline is not matched at one junction end, which may reflect a read error. This chain connects TRBV3-1 to TRBJ2-7, with D perhaps assigned TRBD1 or TRBD2 (5 bases each). Germline V gene data show CDR1 as LGHDT and CDR2 as YNNKEL (reference sequence). This CDR3 region has 13 residues. As DNA, the CDR3 is TGTGCCAGCAGCCAAGAGTTGGGACGGAGGCGGCACTTC. Amino acids: CASSQELGRRRHF.

The table lists this clonotype with many counts. The rearrangement links TRBV7-2 to TRBJ1-4; D ambiguous. Germline CDR1 SGHTA, CDR2 FQGNSA. This CDR3 is 14 amino acids long. V was pared by 6 bases and J by 5 bases, with 13 bases between. The CDR3 DNA sequence: TGTGCCAGCAGGGAATCCAGGAACAATGAAAAACTGTTTTTT. The encoded protein is CASRESRNNEKLFF.

There are many counts of this clonotype. The rearrangement uses TRBV20-1 and TRBJ1-2, with D unresolved. The ends were cut back, 6 bases at V and 5 bases at J, with 19 bases in the middle. The CDR3 consists of 14 residues. Germline CDR1 reads DFQATT; CDR2 reads SNEGSKA (reference sequence). CDR3 region: CSATHTVVVYGYTF. The CDR3, as DNA: TGCAGTGCCACCCACACCGTCGTGGTTTATGGCTACACCTTC.

In its sample, this clonotype was seen many times. The chain has TRBV6-6 and TRBJ2-1, with a possible D match to TRBD1 (6 bases). V was trimmed by 8 bases and J by 3 bases, leaving 11 bases between them. Germline CDR1 and CDR2: MNHNY and SVGAGI (reference sequence). This CDR3 contains 13 residues. The CDR3 loop reads CASVRGDYNEQFF. The CDR3 bases are TGTGCCAGCGTCAGGGGAGACTACAATGAGCAGTTCTTC.

This clonotype was observed a handful of times. This may stem from a read error, because a much larger clone lies one nucleotide away. This chain links TRBV7-2 with TRBJ2-7; D remains unclear. Germline V gene lookup returns CDR1 SGHTA and CDR2 FQGNSA. This CDR3 contains 11 residues. Between the trimmed V and J ends, which lost 5 bases and 6 bases, there was a span of 8 bases. The CDR3: CASSHRFEQYF. The DNA for the CDR3 is TGTGCCAGCAGCCACCGGTTCGAGCAGTACTTC.

This clonotype was observed at least ten times. The rearrangement links TRBV27 to TRBJ2-5; TRBD2 matches at 10 bases. J gave up 3 bases and V 0 bases, and 13 bases lay outside the gene matches. The germline gives CDR1 MNHEY, CDR2 SMNVEV (reference sequence). CDR3 length: 19 residues. The CDR3 DNA follows: TGTGCCAGCAGTTTATCGGCATCCGCGTGGCTAGCGGGGGAAGAGACCCAGTACTTC. Its protein is CASSLSASAWLAGEETQYF.

This clonotype was recorded at least ten times. This chain uses TRBV12-3 or TRBV12-4 with TRBJ2-3, with 7 bases aligning to TRBD2. The J segment lost 2 bases and the V segment lost 7 bases, leaving 18 bases of the junction unmatched. This CDR3 is built from 18 residues. CDR3 nucleotides: TGTGCCAGCACCTACGGCGGGCTAGCGGCTAGACTCACAGATACGCAGTATTTT. Translating it yields CASTYGGLAARLTDTQYF.

This clonotype was recorded at least ten times. This sequence joins TRBV9 and TRBJ1-1; a possible D gene is TRBD1 (6 bases). Germline V gene data show CDR1 as SGDLS and CDR2 as YYNGEE. The V and J ends lost 5 bases and 7 bases respectively, with 15 bases between them. There are 13 residues in the CDR3. CDR3 amino acids: CASSISGGGEAFF. The DNA of the CDR3 is TGTGCCAGCAGTATTTCCGGGGGCGGTGAAGCTTTCTTT.